Sequencing of this T cell receptor (beta chain) was carried out in a study of blood T cells in healthy people across ages. Note on this clonotype: Antigen: not known.

Whole-study results and caveats: Unknown CMV status may confound age-related changes in expanded clones.

The authors ran a second PCR of roughly 6 to 12 cycles using a sample-barcoded 5' primer and a J-beta primer mix. Each of the samples gave a minimum of 3 million paired-end reads that contained CDR3. Each CDR3 protein is one row after TCRdb ran MiXCR on the 5' RACE reads. The sample shows about 1.5 million distinct CDR3 sequences, roughly two fifths of them seen only once. The CDR3 is 15 amino acids. Trimming took off 6 bases at V and 4 bases at J, with 17 bases between the two ends. In germline, CDR1 is SGHAT, CDR2 FQNNGV. Every sample had a minimum of 7 million PBMCs isolated. Input material: blood. The sequence came from a woman aged 18-29 years in good health. The chain is built from TRBV11-2 and TRBJ2-3; tentative D call: TRBD2 (5 bases). CDR3 sequence (DNA): TGTGCCAGCAGACGTGAGCGGATTCCATCAGATACGCAGTATTTT. Protein: CASRRERIPSDTQYF.